These T cell receptor beta chains were read from a single sample in a study of CD8 T cells in ankylosing spondylitis. TCRdb re-derived calls from the 5' RACE reads in MiXCR, one entry per CDR3 protein. The data hold 200,000 to 300,000 distinct CDR3 sequences, with about 30% observed a single time. The material sequenced was blood, either unsorted or a sorted T cell fraction (not recorded which). The receptors were sampled from a male donor with ankylosing spondylitis or in good health (not recorded which). CDR3s include the opening cysteine and the closing phenylalanine or tryptophan. Each record gives: D gene, clone size, V gene, J gene, CDR3 DNA, CDR3 protein. The D gene is left open where the match is weak. The size field is filled for only some rows; it gives once, few, many or a size class.

D gene: NA
clone size: NA
V gene: TRBV27
J gene: TRBJ2-2
CDR3 DNA: TGTGCCAGCAGTTTATATGGCGGGGAGCTGTTTTTT
CDR3 protein: CASSLYGGELFF

D gene: TRBD1
clone size: NA
V gene: TRBV20-1
J gene: TRBJ2-1
CDR3 DNA: TGCAGTGCACCCGGCGCCACAGGGGACCCTGAGCAGTTCTTC
CDR3 protein: CSAPGATGDPEQFF

D gene: NA
clone size: NA
V gene: TRBV7-6
J gene: TRBJ1-1
CDR3 DNA: TGTGCCAGCAGCCCCCACAGGGATGTGAACACTGAAGCTTTCTTT
CDR3 protein: CASSPHRDVNTEAFF

D gene: TRBD2
clone size: NA
V gene: TRBV10-3
J gene: TRBJ2-3
CDR3 DNA: TGTGCCATCAGTGACGCGGGGGGGCTAGATACGCAGTATTTT
CDR3 protein: CAISDAGGLDTQYF

D gene: NA
clone size: few
V gene: TRBV5-1
J gene: TRBJ2-5
CDR3 DNA: TGCGCCAGCAGCCGGGGAGAGGTTGTGGAGACCCAGTACTTC
CDR3 protein: CASSRGEVVETQYF

D gene: TRBD1
clone size: few
V gene: TRBV5-1
J gene: TRBJ2-7
CDR3 DNA: TGCGCCAGCAGCTTGGTGGACAGGGTCTCCTACGAGCAGTACTTC
CDR3 protein: CASSLVDRVSYEQYF

D gene: NA
clone size: NA
V gene: TRBV20-1
J gene: TRBJ2-1
CDR3 DNA: TGCAGTGCTAGAGATCCGGGAGCAGGGTTCCACAATGAGCAGTTCTTC
CDR3 protein: CSARDPGAGFHNEQFF

D gene: NA
clone size: NA
V gene: TRBV4-1
J gene: TRBJ1-6
CDR3 DNA: TGCGCCAGCAGCCATGTCGTGGGACCGACTTCGGAAGCCCTCCACTTT
CDR3 protein: CASSHVVGPTSEALHF

D gene: TRBD2
clone size: few
V gene: TRBV6-1
J gene: TRBJ2-3
CDR3 DNA: TGTGCCTTGAAAGGGACTAGCGGACACACAGATACGCAGTATTTT
CDR3 protein: CALKGTSGHTDTQYF

D gene: TRBD1
clone size: NA
V gene: TRBV20-1
J gene: TRBJ2-1
CDR3 DNA: TGCAGTGCTAGAGATGAGGACAGGGTCCACAATGAGCAGTTCTTC
CDR3 protein: CSARDEDRVHNEQFF

D gene: NA
clone size: NA
V gene: TRBV3-1
J gene: TRBJ2-7
CDR3 DNA: TGTGCCAGCGGACCGGGCTACGAGCAGTACTTC
CDR3 protein: CASGPGYEQYF

D gene: NA
clone size: NA
V gene: TRBV20-1
J gene: TRBJ2-3
CDR3 DNA: TGCAGTGCGGGGGCAGATACGCAGTATTTT
CDR3 protein: CSAGADTQYF

D gene: NA
clone size: few
V gene: TRBV6-5
J gene: TRBJ2-6
CDR3 DNA: TGTGCCAGCAGCTATGGACGGATCTCTGGGGCCAACGTCCTGACTTTC
CDR3 protein: CASSYGRISGANVLTF

D gene: TRBD1
clone size: NA
V gene: TRBV10-3
J gene: TRBJ1-3
CDR3 DNA: TGTGCCATCAGTGAGTCGGGACAGGTATTTGCCAGCTCTGGAAACACCATATATTTT
CDR3 protein: CAISESGQVFASSGNTIYF

D gene: NA
clone size: few
V gene: TRBV6-1
J gene: TRBJ1-5
CDR3 DNA: TGTGCCTGCCCCTGTATTCTAAGTGGCAATCAGCCCCAGCATTTT
CDR3 protein: CACPCILSGNQPQHF

D gene: NA
clone size: few
V gene: TRBV12-3/TRBV12-4
J gene: TRBJ1-2
CDR3 DNA: TGTGCCAGCAGTCCAACGGGACGCGGCTACACCTTC
CDR3 protein: CASSPTGRGYTF

D gene: NA
clone size: NA
V gene: TRBV7-9
J gene: TRBJ2-7
CDR3 DNA: TGTGCCAGCAGCGCCTTAGTTGGCGGGGCCTTGGGGGAGCAGTACTTC
CDR3 protein: CASSALVGGALGEQYF

D gene: NA
clone size: few
V gene: TRBV15
J gene: TRBJ2-1
CDR3 DNA: TGTGCCACCAGCAATATGGGAAATGAGCAGTTCTTC
CDR3 protein: CATSNMGNEQFF

D gene: NA
clone size: few
V gene: TRBV6-5
J gene: TRBJ1-2
CDR3 DNA: TGTGCCAGCAGGAGAGATTATGGCTACACCTTC
CDR3 protein: CASRRDYGYTF

D gene: TRBD2
clone size: few
V gene: TRBV15
J gene: TRBJ2-1
CDR3 DNA: TGTGCCACCAGCAAGAGACTAGCGGGGGGGTACAATGAGCAGTTCTTC
CDR3 protein: CATSKRLAGGYNEQFF